The T cell receptor (beta chain) under discussion was sequenced for a study of regulatory T cells in long-lasting Graves disease. Whole-study context: Newly diagnosed Graves' patients had under 3 months of antithyroid drugs.

This clonotype was detected many times. As yet, its antigen is unknown. Described time point: newly diagnosed GD, antithyroid drugs for less than 3 months. Construction of the TCR library relied on RNA isolated from PBMCs. Peripheral blood, Nine milliliters per patient, was collected in EDTA tubes. Regarding the study as a whole: The study found lower TCR diversity in persistent Graves' patients than in newly diagnosed ones.

Per germline, CDR1 LNHDA and CDR2 SQIVND (reference sequence). The CDR3 is 13 residues long. With 9 bases removed from V and 2 bases from J, the gap between germline ends came to 14 bases. Libraries of TCR beta came from iRepertoire HTBI primers plus Arm-PCR of CDR3 regions. TCRdb re-analysed the multiplex PCR reads in MiXCR, keeping a single row per CDR3 protein. The top ten clones hold roughly a fifth of a sample with some 230,000 distinct CDR3 sequences, around 18% of them seen once. This sample comprised peripheral blood mononuclear cells (PBMCs), obtained at new diagnosis, from a patient treated with antithyroid drugs. V usage is TRBV19 and J usage is TRBJ2-7; D is possibly TRBD2 (5 bases). The sequence came from a female donor with Graves disease. CDR3 amino acids: CASPKLGTYEQYF. In nucleotides, the CDR3 is TGTGCCAGCCCCAAACTAGGGACCTACGAGCAGTACTTC.